Below are 11 T cell receptor beta chains sequenced from a single sample in a study of blood T cell repertoires in COVID-19. Sequenced by immunoSEQ multiplex PCR; TCRdb stores in-frame clones only, minus some. The data hold over 250,000 clones, with 70% to 80% observed a single time. Sequencing input: peripheral blood. The receptor source for this set is a woman older than 75 with acute or convalescent COVID-19.

The J gene is TRBJ2-4, the V gene TRBV2, with D tentatively TRBD2 (5 bases). The CDR3 is made up of 15 amino acids. V lost 5 bases to trimming and J lost 0 bases, with 11 bases between them. The germline V gene has CDR1 SNHLY and CDR2 FYNNEI. CDR3 amino acids: CASSPPEGAKNIQYF. The CDR3 DNA follows: TGTGCCAGCAGTCCCCCAGAGGGAGCCAAAAACATTCAGTACTTC. The full variable domain, its missing parts supplied by reference TRBV2 and TRBJ2-4, is EPEVTQTPSHQVTQMGQEVILRCVPISNHLYFYWYRQILGQKVEFLVSFYNNEISEKSEIFDDQFSVERPDGSNFTLKIRSTKLEDSAMYFCASSPPEGAKNIQYFGAGTRLSVL.

A note on this clone: Other DNA sequences in this sample translate to the same CDR3. This sequence joins TRBV27 and TRBJ1-2, with 9 bases fitting TRBD1. This CDR3 comprises 13 residues. Germline V gene lookup returns CDR1 MNHEY and CDR2 SMNVEV (reference sequence). V lost 6 bases to trimming and J lost 5 bases; unmatched junction nucleotides: 4. The CDR3 DNA sequence: TGTGCCAGCAGGGGACAGGGAGTGTATGGCTACACCTTC. Translation: CASRGQGVYGYTF.

J is TRBJ1-2 and V is TRBV7-2; 7 bases fit TRBD1. The CDR3 has 15 residues. Germline CDR1 reads SGHTA; CDR2 reads FQGNSA. With 1 base clipped from V and 4 bases from J, the junction kept 6 bases outside the gene matches. CDR3 in amino acids: CASSLGFRTGYGYTF. The CDR3 bases are TGTGCCAGCAGCTTAGGGTTTAGGACAGGCTATGGCTACACCTTC.

The V and J genes are TRBV2 and TRBJ1-6, with D uncertain. Germline CDR1 SNHLY, CDR2 FYNNEI. V was cut by 4 bases and J by 8 bases, with 9 bases left in between. This CDR3 has 13 residues. DNA for the CDR3: TGTGCCAGCAGTGGTGACGGAGATTCACCCCTCCACTTT. This translates into CASSGDGDSPLHF.

The CDR3 nucleotides are TGCGCCAGCAGTGGTTTTCAGGGAAGCCCCAACTCTGGGGCCAACGTCCTGACTTTC. Protein sequence: CASSGFQGSPNSGANVLTF. V and J are TRBV10-1 and TRBJ2-6; tentatively, D is TRBD1 (5 bases). Germline V gene data show CDR1 as WNHNN and CDR2 as SYGVQD (reference sequence). V lost 4 bases to trimming and J lost 0 bases, with 19 bases between them. The CDR3 length is 19 residues.

This clone was seen only a few times. V and J are TRBV4-1 and TRBJ2-1; 8 positions agree with TRBD2. J gave up 2 bases and V 0 bases, and 9 bases lay outside the gene matches. This CDR3 has 18 amino acids. Per germline, CDR1 MGHRA and CDR2 YSYEKL. CDR3 in amino acids: CASSQDMNGRGAYNEQFF. The DNA for the CDR3 is TGCGCCAGCAGCCAAGATATGAACGGGAGGGGCGCCTACAATGAGCAGTTCTTC.

This chain joins TRBV3-1 (or the pseudogene TRBV3-2) and TRBJ2-5; unclear D gene. This CDR3 region has 13 residues. The ends were cut back, 0 bases at V and 0 bases at J, with 2 bases in the middle. Germline V lookup: CDR1 LGHDT, CDR2 YNNKEL (reference sequence). CDR3 DNA: TGTGCCAGCAGCCAAGACAACCAAGAGACCCAGTACTTC. This gives the protein CASSQDNQETQYF.

The chain links TRBV10-3 to TRBJ1-1; 7 nucleotides agree with TRBD1. The CDR3 consists of 14 residues. Germline CDR1 ENHRY, CDR2 SYGVKD. After removal of 2 bases from V and 2 bases from J, the junction contained 2 bases not matched to a gene. CDR3 in DNA: TGTGCCATCAGTGAGGGGGACAGTAACACTGAAGCTTTCTTT. Translating gives CAISEGDSNTEAFF.

The rearrangement uses TRBV9 and TRBJ1-3; D gene uncertain. This CDR3 is 13 amino acids long. Germline CDR1 SGDLS, CDR2 YYNGEE. V was clipped by 6 bases and J by 6 bases, with 13 bases between them. The CDR3 DNA follows: TGTGCCAGCACCCCAGGCACCGTAAACACCATATATTTT. Its translation is CASTPGTVNTIYF.

The chain uses TRBV27 and TRBJ1-1, with D possibly matching TRBD1 (6 bases). Germline CDR1 MNHEY, CDR2 SMNVEV (reference sequence). V was trimmed by 5 bases and J by 5 bases, leaving 15 bases between them. This CDR3 is 14 amino acids long. In DNA form, the CDR3 reads TGTGCCAGCAGTCTAGGGGGGGGGTTTACTGAAGCTTTCTTT. Protein: CASSLGGGFTEAFF.

This chain connects TRBV5-1 to TRBJ1-1; 9 nucleotides match TRBD1. Germline V gene data show CDR1 as SGHRS and CDR2 as YFSETQ. Trimming took 3 bases from V and 0 from J; bases not matched to a gene: 6. The CDR3 loop spans 16 amino acids. Written as DNA, the CDR3 is TGCGCCAGCAGCTCGACAGGGGGTCCCATGAACACTGAAGCTTTCTTT. Amino acid sequence: CASSSTGGPMNTEAFF.